These 29 T cell receptor beta chains originate from one sample sequenced in a study of T cells in Graves' hyperthyroidism and ophthalmopathy. RNA transcripts yielded amplified TCR beta CDR3 regions. Using the HTBI primer set, a first-round RT-PCR was run on the TCR CDR3. TCRdb reprocessed the multiplex PCR reads with MiXCR, giving one entry per CDR3 protein. Of about 250,000 distinct CDR3 sequences listed, around 24% are singletons. What was sequenced was blood. These receptors originate from a woman between 40 and 50 years old with Graves' ophthalmopathy.

The chain carries TRBV6-2 or TRBV6-3 and TRBJ1-5, with 7 bases fitting TRBD1. The length of the CDR3 is 15 residues. V lost 2 bases, J lost 4 bases, and 5 bases stayed unmatched. CDR1 and CDR2 from the germline V gene are MNHEY and SVGEGT. CDR3 coding DNA: TGTGCCAGCAGTTACATGACAGGGTTGAATCAGCCCCAGCATTTT. Its protein product is CASSYMTGLNQPQHF.

In its sample, this clonotype was seen many times. The chain couples TRBV28 to TRBJ2-7; tentatively, D is TRBD1 (6 bases). With 2 bases removed from V and 3 bases from J, the gap between germline ends came to 14 bases. The CDR3 sequence is 15 residues long. Germline V lookup: CDR1 MDHEN, CDR2 SYDVKM. The DNA of the CDR3 is TGTGCCAGCAGTTTAACAGGGCTCGGAAACTACGAGCAGTACTTC. It translates to CASSLTGLGNYEQYF.

The chain has TRBV12-3 or TRBV12-4 and TRBJ2-7; D may correspond to TRBD1 or TRBD2 (5 bases each). V gave up 7 bases and J gave up 4 bases, with 26 bases separating them. This CDR3 is 17 amino acids long. The CDR3 bases are TGTGCCAGCACCCCCCTCGAACCGGGACCACTTTTATACGAGCAGTACTTC. Translating gives CASTPLEPGPLLYEQYF.

This clonotype occurred many times. The chain carries TRBV27 and TRBJ2-7; 9 nucleotides align to TRBD1. CDR3 size: 16 residues. CDR1 is MNHEY and CDR2 is SMNVEV in the germline V gene (reference sequence). V shed 3 bases and J 7 bases; nucleotides not matched to a gene: 13. CDR3 DNA: TGTGCCAGCAGTTTGTTCCCACCGGGACAGGGAGGGGAGCAGTACTTC. As protein: CASSLFPPGQGGEQYF.

This clonotype was seen ten or more times. The chain is built from TRBV7-3 and TRBJ2-3; D is undetermined. Deletions cut 1 base from V and 2 bases from J, with 10 bases between. Germline CDR1 reads SGHTA; CDR2 reads FQGTGA. The CDR3 has 15 residues. The CDR3 region has the DNA TGTGCCAGCAGCTTAAGGTCCGGAAACACAGATACGCAGTATTTT. It yields the protein CASSLRSGNTDTQYF. The whole variable domain, filled in from reference TRBV7-3 and TRBJ2-3, reads GAGVSQTPSNKVTEKGKYVELRCDPISGHTALYWYRQSLGQGPEFLIYFQGTGAADDSGLPNDRFFAVRPEGSVSTLKIQRTERGDSAVYLCASSLRSGNTDTQYFGPGTRLTVL.

V gene TRBV20-1 combines with J gene TRBJ1-1; D remains ambiguous. Trimming cost V 5 bases and J 2 bases, with 18 bases left between them. Germline CDR1 reads DFQATT; CDR2 reads SNEGSKA (reference sequence). CDR3 size: 15 residues. The CDR3 coding sequence is TGCAGTGCTGCCCCCCTAGGGCGCAGAAACACTGAAGCTTTCTTT. Amino acids: CSAAPLGRRNTEAFF.

This clonotype was detected ten times or more. V gene TRBV24-1 combines with J gene TRBJ2-7; TRBD2 agrees at 7 bases. With 7 bases clipped from V and 4 bases from J, the junction kept 9 bases outside the gene matches. CDR3 length equals 14 residues. Germline CDR1 reads KGHDR; CDR2 reads SFDVKD. CDR3 sequence (DNA): TGTGCCACCAGAGCTAGCGGAGAGTCTTACGAGCAGTACTTC. Its translation: CATRASGESYEQYF.

This clonotype has a count of ten or more. In nucleotides, the CDR3 is TGTGCCAGCAGTTACTCGACCGATCAGCCCCAGCATTTT. Translation gives CASSYSTDQPQHF. The chain employs TRBV6-5 and TRBJ1-5; D is unresolved. CDR1 and CDR2 (germline): MNHEY, SVGAGI. This CDR3 comprises 13 residues. V was clipped by 0 bases and J by 5 bases, with 5 bases between them.

This clonotype was detected many times. The J gene is TRBJ2-7, the V gene TRBV15; possibly TRBD1 or TRBD2 for D (6 bases each). The length of the CDR3 is 15 residues. Germline loops: CDR1 LNHNV, CDR2 YYDKDF (reference sequence). V lost 0 bases, J lost 4 bases, and 13 bases lay in between. CDR3 amino acids: CATSRDRGGGYEQYF. CDR3 in DNA: TGTGCCACCAGCAGAGACAGAGGAGGGGGGTACGAGCAGTACTTC.

This clonotype was seen at least ten times. V is TRBV28 and J is TRBJ2-7; D tentatively reads TRBD1 or TRBD2 (5 bases each). V was shortened by 2 bases and J by 6 bases, with 17 bases between the two germline ends. The CDR3 covers 15 residues. The germline gives CDR1 MDHEN, CDR2 SYDVKM. CDR3 sequence (DNA): TGTGCCAGCAGTTTACAGGGACCGCCCAGGATCGAGCAGTACTTC. It specifies CASSLQGPPRIEQYF. Filled out from reference TRBV28 and TRBJ2-7, the complete variable domain reads DVKVTQSSRYLVKRTGEKVFLECVQDMDHENMFWYRQDPGLGLRLIYFSYDVKMKEKGDIPEGYSVSREKKERFSLILESASTNQTSMYLCASSLQGPPRIEQYFGPGTRLTVT.

This clonotype was counted between two and nine times. The V and J genes are TRBV24-1 and TRBJ2-7, with D hard to call. CDR3 length: 14 amino acids. V was cut by 5 bases and J by 2 bases, with 12 bases left in between. Germline V lookup: CDR1 KGHDR, CDR2 SFDVKD. The CDR3 loop is CATSALDTPYEQYF. DNA for the CDR3: TGTGCCACCAGTGCCCTCGACACCCCCTACGAGCAGTACTTC.

This rearrangement joins TRBV7-2 to TRBJ2-5; D not resolved. The CDR3 is made up of 15 amino acids. From germline, CDR1 is SGHTA and CDR2 FQGNSA. V was trimmed by 1 base and J by 1 base, leaving 10 bases between them. The CDR3: CASSLGLLSQETQYF. CDR3 in DNA: TGTGCCAGCAGCTTAGGCCTTCTAAGCCAAGAGACCCAGTACTTC.

This clonotype was observed at least ten times. This sequence joins TRBV6-2 or TRBV6-3 and TRBJ2-7; D unresolved. Germline V gene sequence: CDR1 MNHEY, CDR2 SVGEGT. V lost 2 bases and J lost 6, with 14 bases in between. The CDR3 consists of 14 residues. Here the CDR3 DNA reads TGTGCCAGCAGTTACCAGCCCTTGGGCGGCGAGCAGTACTTC. It is translated as CASSYQPLGGEQYF.

This clonotype was detected many times. Given a much more abundant clone one base away, this may be a read error. This chain connects TRBV15 to TRBJ1-3; no firm D call. This CDR3 is built from 14 residues. Trimming took off 0 bases at V and 6 bases at J, with 9 bases between the two ends. CDR1 and CDR2 from the germline V gene are LNHNV and YYDKDF (reference sequence). CDR3 coding DNA: TGTGCCACCAGCAGAGATGGATATGAAAACACCATATATTTT. Translating it yields CATSRDGYENTIYF.

This chain joins TRBV6-2 or TRBV6-3 and TRBJ2-7; 9 bases align to TRBD1. The CDR3 consists of 19 residues. The V gene end was trimmed by 2 bases and the J gene end by 0 bases; junction bases not matched to a gene: 14. From germline, CDR1 is MNHEY and CDR2 SVGEGT. The chain's CDR3 is CASSYRGTGLELGSYEQYF. The DNA of the CDR3 is TGTGCCAGCAGTTACAGAGGGACAGGGTTGGAACTAGGCTCCTACGAGCAGTACTTC.

This clonotype was detected ten times or more. The CDR3 DNA reads TGTGCCAGCAGTTACAGACCAAATTCACCCCTCCACTTT. Protein sequence: CASSYRPNSPLHF. The chain employs TRBV28 and TRBJ1-6; D gene uncertain. This CDR3 is 13 amino acids long. V shed 4 bases and J shed 7 bases, with 8 bases lying between them. Germline assignment: CDR1 MDHEN and CDR2 SYDVKM.

V is TRBV7-2 and J is TRBJ2-5; 7 nucleotides agree with TRBD2. CDR1 and CDR2 from the germline V gene are SGHTA and FQGNSA. The CDR3 sequence is 16 residues long. The J segment lost 1 base and the V segment lost 5 bases, leaving 10 bases of the junction unmatched. The CDR3 sequence is CASSLLSRGSQETQYF. In DNA, the CDR3 is TGTGCCAGCAGCCTGCTCTCGCGGGGGAGCCAAGAGACCCAGTACTTC. Based on the CDR3 plus reference TRBV7-2 and TRBJ2-5, the full variable domain is GAGVSQSPSNKVTEKGKDVELRCDPISGHTALYWYRQSLGQGLEFLIYFQGNSAPDKSGLPSDRFSAERTGGSVSTLTIQRTQQEDSAVYLCASSLLSRGSQETQYFGPGTRLLVL.

The V call is TRBV6-1, the J call TRBJ1-5; 9 bases map to TRBD1. Germline V gene data show CDR1 as MNHNS and CDR2 as SASEGT. J was trimmed by 5 bases and V by 6 bases; bases with no gene match: 5. The CDR3 has 14 amino acids. In nucleotides, the CDR3 is TGTGCCAGCAGGAATACAGGGGGCCATCAGCCCCAGCATTTT. This translates into CASRNTGGHQPQHF.

This clonotype was recorded a few times. This chain connects TRBV10-3 to TRBJ2-7; perhaps TRBD1 as D (5 bases). Trimming stripped 6 bases from V and 1 base from J, with 10 bases between. Per germline, CDR1 ENHRY and CDR2 SYGVKD. The CDR3 extends over 13 amino acids. CDR3 sequence: CAIRQTDSYEQYF. In nucleotides, the CDR3 is TGTGCCATCAGGCAGACAGATTCCTACGAGCAGTACTTC.

The chain recombines TRBV12-3 or TRBV12-4 with TRBJ2-7; D is unresolved. The germline V and J ends were trimmed by 4 bases and 3 bases, with 10 bases remaining between them. The CDR3 runs 13 residues. This CDR3 is CASSYRLNYEQYF. The DNA of the CDR3 is TGTGCCAGCAGTTATCGGCTTAACTACGAGCAGTACTTC.

This clonotype was observed at least ten times. This sequence joins TRBV10-2 and TRBJ2-7; no definite D call. Germline CDR1 and CDR2: WSHSY and SAAADI. This CDR3 contains 14 residues. The V and J ends lost 3 bases and 0 bases respectively, with 9 bases between them. The CDR3 loop reads CASSDWQISYEQYF. As DNA, the CDR3 is TGCGCCAGCAGTGATTGGCAGATCTCCTACGAGCAGTACTTC.

This clonotype has at least ten counts. The CDR3 spells CASALETGELFF. The DNA for the CDR3 is TGTGCCAGCGCCCTAGAAACCGGGGAGCTGTTTTTT. The chain employs TRBV12-3 or TRBV12-4 and TRBJ2-2; D unclear. With 8 bases removed from V and 5 bases from J, the gap between germline ends came to 9 bases. This CDR3 has 12 residues.

In its sample, this clonotype was seen many times. The rearrangement links TRBV6-5 to TRBJ2-2; 8 bases map to TRBD2. The CDR3 has 15 residues. Losses at the gene ends were 7 bases for V and 4 bases for J; bases not matched to a gene: 8. In germline, CDR1 is MNHEY, CDR2 SVGAGI. The CDR3 DNA follows: TGTGCCAGCACCAAAGGGAGCGGGGGCACCGGGGAGCTGTTTTTT. Translating it yields CASTKGSGGTGELFF.

This clonotype was counted at least ten times. This rearrangement joins TRBV6-5 to TRBJ1-1; no firm D call. Per germline, CDR1 MNHEY and CDR2 SVGAGI. The length of the CDR3 is 14 residues. Trimming removed 0 bases from V and 6 bases from J, with 11 bases in between. The CDR3 bases are TGTGCCAGCAGTTACTCGGCCGGTTTCGCTGAAGCTTTCTTT. This gives the protein CASSYSAGFAEAFF.

This clonotype has ten or more counts. The gene calls are TRBV20-1 and TRBJ2-7, with unresolved D. This CDR3 spans 13 amino acids. V shed 1 base and J shed 0 bases, with 7 bases lying between them. CDR1 and CDR2 (germline): DFQATT, SNEGSKA (reference sequence). In nucleotides, the CDR3 is TGCAGTGCTAGAGCTATCTTCTCCTACGAGCAGTACTTC. Translating gives CSARAIFSYEQYF.

V and J are TRBV15 and TRBJ1-1, with 8 bases lining up with TRBD1. V shed 0 bases, J shed 4 bases, and the junction held 4 bases outside the gene matches. The CDR3 length is 15 residues. Germline V gives CDR1 LNHNV, CDR2 YYDKDF (reference sequence). This CDR3 reads CATSRDRGLGTEAFF. The CDR3 bases are TGTGCCACCAGCAGAGACAGGGGGCTGGGCACTGAAGCTTTCTTT.

In its sample, this clonotype was seen many times. V is TRBV28 and J is TRBJ1-2, with a tentative D call TRBD1 (5 bases). Looked up from germline, CDR1 is MDHEN and CDR2 is SYDVKM. V lost 3 bases and J lost 4, with 12 bases in between. The CDR3 sequence is 14 residues long. The CDR3 region has the DNA TGTGCCAGCAGTTTGGAGGGGCCCCCCTATGGCTACACCTTC. Its protein product is CASSLEGPPYGYTF.

This clonotype has ten or more counts. This sequence joins TRBV7-3 and TRBJ2-7, with unresolved D. The CDR3 consists of 15 residues. With 4 bases removed from V and 1 base from J, the gap between germline ends came to 14 bases. Germline lookup yields CDR1 SGHTA and CDR2 FQGTGA. CDR3 in DNA: TGTGCCAGCAGCTACGGGCCCTTTGGGTCCTACGAGCAGTACTTC. The encoded protein is CASSYGPFGSYEQYF.

The CDR3 DNA follows: TGTGCCAGCAGTTACTCCCCCGACAGGGCGGATGGCTACACCTTC. It encodes CASSYSPDRADGYTF. J is TRBJ1-2 and V is TRBV6-5, with TRBD1 matching over 7 bases. The CDR3 is 15 amino acids. The J segment lost 6 bases and the V segment lost 0 bases, leaving 7 bases of the junction unmatched. Per germline, CDR1 MNHEY and CDR2 SVGAGI.